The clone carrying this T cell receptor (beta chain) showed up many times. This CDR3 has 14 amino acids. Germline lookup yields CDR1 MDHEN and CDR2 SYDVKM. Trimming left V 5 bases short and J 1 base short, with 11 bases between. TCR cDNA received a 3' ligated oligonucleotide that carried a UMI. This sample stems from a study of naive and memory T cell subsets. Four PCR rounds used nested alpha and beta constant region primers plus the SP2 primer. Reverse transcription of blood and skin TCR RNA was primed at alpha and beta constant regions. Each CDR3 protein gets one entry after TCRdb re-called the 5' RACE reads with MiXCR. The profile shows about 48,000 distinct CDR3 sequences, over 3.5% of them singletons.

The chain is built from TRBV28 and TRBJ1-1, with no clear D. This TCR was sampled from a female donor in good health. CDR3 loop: CASSPAVSNTEAFF. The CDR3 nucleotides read TGTGCCAGCAGTCCCGCAGTTTCGAACACTGAAGCTTTCTTT. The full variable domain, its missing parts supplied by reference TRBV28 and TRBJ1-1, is DVKVTQSSRYLVKRTGEKVFLECVQDMDHENMFWYRQDPGLGLRLIYFSYDVKMKEKGDIPEGYSVSREKKERFSLILESASTNQTSMYLCASSPAVSNTEAFFGQGTRLTVV.